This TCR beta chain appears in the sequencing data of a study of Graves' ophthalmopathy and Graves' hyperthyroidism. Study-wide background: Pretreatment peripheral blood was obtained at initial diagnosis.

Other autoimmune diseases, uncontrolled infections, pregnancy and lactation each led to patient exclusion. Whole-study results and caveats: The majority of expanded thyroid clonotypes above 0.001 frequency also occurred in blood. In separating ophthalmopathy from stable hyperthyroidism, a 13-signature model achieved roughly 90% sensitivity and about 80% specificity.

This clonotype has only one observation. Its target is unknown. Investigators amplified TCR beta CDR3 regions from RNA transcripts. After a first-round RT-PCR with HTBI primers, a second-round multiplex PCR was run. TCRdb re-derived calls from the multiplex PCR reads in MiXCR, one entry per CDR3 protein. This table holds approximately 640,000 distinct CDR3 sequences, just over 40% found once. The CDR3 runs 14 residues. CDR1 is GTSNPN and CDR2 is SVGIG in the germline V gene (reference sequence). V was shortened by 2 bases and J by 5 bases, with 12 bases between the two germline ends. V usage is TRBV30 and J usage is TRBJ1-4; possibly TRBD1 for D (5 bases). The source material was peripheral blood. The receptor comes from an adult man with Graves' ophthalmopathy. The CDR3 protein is CAWSLGRINEKLFF. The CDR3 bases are TGTGCCTGGAGTTTGGGACGGATCAATGAAAAACTGTTTTTT.